The source of this TCR beta chain is a study of Graves' ophthalmopathy and Graves' hyperthyroidism. Broader study findings: The majority of expanded thyroid clonotypes above 0.001 frequency also occurred in blood.

No donor had other autoimmune disease, uncontrolled infection, pregnancy or lactation. PBMCs originated in 10 ml of fresh peripheral blood. As the template, RNA transcripts were used to amplify TCR beta CDR3 regions. RT-PCR with HTBI primers came first, then second-round multiplex PCR. Using its own MiXCR run on the multiplex PCR reads, TCRdb lists one record per CDR3 protein. The table has 500,000 to 800,000 distinct CDR3 sequences, about 40% seen once. This clonotype was seen at least ten times. Antigen unknown. The CDR3 has 11 amino acids. From germline, CDR1 is SGHVS and CDR2 FQNEAQ. V lost 5 bases and J lost 8, with 6 bases in between.

This sequence was found in an adult man with Graves' ophthalmopathy. The chain recombines TRBV7-8 with TRBJ1-4; D unclear. The specimen was peripheral blood. CDR3 residues: CASSPGEKLFF. The CDR3 DNA reads TGTGCCAGCAGCCCCGGGGAAAAACTGTTTTTT.